One T cell receptor beta chain is described in this entry. The sample comes from a study of blood T cell repertoires in COVID-19. About the study: The analysed material was cDNA or gDNA that came from T cells, B-cell-depleted T cells, or PBMCs.

The CDR3 has 15 amino acids. Germline V gene data show CDR1 as SGDLS and CDR2 as YYNGEE. Trimming removed 2 bases at V and 7 bases at J, with 18 bases between. In the study's own analysis: From reference gene primer amplification, estimates of nucleated cell counts were derived. This table comes from immunoSEQ multiplex PCR, and its TCRdb copy is limited to in-frame clones, with some not included. D and trimming were read from the DNA, whereas the V and J calls and clone size are those reported in that table. The sample includes about 180,000 clones, 70% to 90% of them seen just once. The sample taken for sequencing was peripheral blood. The origin of this receptor is a man aged 40-49 years with active or convalescent COVID-19. V and J are TRBV9 and TRBJ1-1, with unresolved D. CDR3 bases: TGTGCCAGCAGCGTGTGGGGAGGAGGCTCCAATGAAGCTTTCTTT. The encoded protein is CASSVWGGGSNEAFF.